The 10 T cell receptor beta chains in this list originate from one sample, sequenced in a study of early T cells in non-severe SARS-CoV-2 infection. TCRdb analysed the 5' RACE reads with MiXCR anew, one entry per CDR3 protein. Of tens of thousands of distinct CDR3 sequences in the sample, roughly an eighth were seen once. The source material was whole blood. These TCRs come from an adult who was a healthcare worker with PCR-confirmed SARS-CoV-2 infection or an uninfected control (not recorded which).

Remarks on this clonotype: This clone may be a read error of a much larger clone one base away. This chain links TRBV20-1 with TRBJ2-3; a weak D match, TRBD2 (6 bases). Trimming shortened V by 7 bases and J by 0 bases, and 17 bases separated the two germline ends. CDR3 size: 15 residues. Germline assignment: CDR1 DFQATT and CDR2 SNEGSKA (reference sequence). The CDR3 loop is CSVGLESSSTDTQYF. CDR3 DNA sequence: TGCAGTGTGGGACTGGAATCTTCTAGCACAGATACGCAGTATTTT.

The V call is TRBV7-9, the J call TRBJ2-7, with D possibly being TRBD1 (5 bases). V was clipped by 3 bases and J by 12 bases, with 12 bases between them. This CDR3 has 11 amino acids. Per the germline V gene, CDR1 is SEHNR and CDR2 is FQNEAQ (reference sequence). The DNA for the CDR3 is TGTGCCAGCAGCTTTACAGGTGCCCCGTACTTC. Protein sequence: CASSFTGAPYF.

This clonotype was found many times. The gene calls are TRBV12-3 or TRBV12-4 and TRBJ2-7; 9 bases agree with TRBD2. Trimming took 5 bases from V and 7 from J; bases not matched to a gene: 21. The CDR3 is 18 residues long. CDR3 sequence: CASSPYRLGTSHFSEQYF. DNA for the CDR3: TGTGCCAGCAGTCCCTACCGACTAGGGACTAGCCACTTTTCTGAGCAGTACTTC.

There are a few counts of this clonotype. CDR3 amino acids: CASSAPGQIYEQYF. The DNA of the CDR3 is TGTGCCAGCAGCGCCCCGGGACAGATCTACGAGCAGTACTTC. The V gene is TRBV7-9, the J gene TRBJ2-7; the match to TRBD1 covers 7 bases. J lost 3 bases, V lost 5 bases, and 7 bases had no gene match. The CDR3 spans 14 residues. The germline V gene has CDR1 SEHNR and CDR2 FQNEAQ (reference sequence).

This clonotype has at least ten counts. The chain recombines TRBV5-6 with TRBJ2-4, with D uncertain. Between the trimmed V and J ends, which lost 4 bases and 7 bases, there was a span of 24 bases. This CDR3 is built from 17 residues. CDR1 and CDR2 (germline): SGHDT, YYEEEE. The CDR3 coding sequence is TGTGCCAGCAGCGAGAAGCTCGGGTATGGTAAAGGGAACATTCAGTACTTC. It encodes CASSEKLGYGKGNIQYF.

This clonotype was detected ten times or more. The genes are TRBV29-1 and TRBJ1-1, with D unresolved. The CDR3 sequence is 11 residues long. Germline V gene lookup returns CDR1 SQVTM and CDR2 ANQGSEA. Between the trimmed V and J ends, which lost 7 bases and 0 bases, there was a span of 6 bases. CDR3 loop: CSAYMNTEAFF. CDR3 DNA: TGCAGCGCCTATATGAACACTGAAGCTTTCTTT.

There are many counts of this clonotype. The DNA for the CDR3 is TGTGCCATCAGTGAGGCGGGACAGATGAACACTGAAGCTTTCTTT. Protein: CAISEAGQMNTEAFF. This chain joins TRBV10-3 and TRBJ1-1; 7 bases are a match to TRBD1. This CDR3 region has 15 residues. Germline CDR1 is ENHRY and CDR2 is SYGVKD. The V gene end was trimmed by 2 bases and the J gene end by 0 bases; junction bases not matched to a gene: 3.

By share, this clonotype counts as medium-sized. The chain is built from TRBV30 and TRBJ2-1, with 7 bases that match TRBD2. This CDR3 contains 13 residues. Germline V gene sequence: CDR1 GTSNPN, CDR2 SVGIG (reference sequence). The V segment lost 8 bases and the J segment 7 bases; nucleotides outside the gene matches: 11. CDR3 region: CAHPGAGGNEQFF. The CDR3 DNA follows: TGTGCCCATCCCGGGGCCGGGGGGAATGAGCAGTTCTTC.

This clonotype has only a few counts. The chain carries TRBV6-5 and TRBJ2-5; 7 nucleotides match TRBD1. The CDR3 consists of 15 residues. CDR1 and CDR2 from the germline V gene are MNHEY and SVGAGI. V trimming: 5 bases; J trimming: 5 bases; junction bases outside the gene matches: 11. The CDR3 here is CASSVGDSPRETQYF. The CDR3 coding sequence is TGTGCCAGCAGTGTCGGGGACAGCCCAAGGGAGACCCAGTACTTC.

The chain recombines TRBV24-1 with TRBJ2-3, with D unresolved. Deletions cut 4 bases from V and 0 bases from J, with 7 bases between. The germline V gene encodes CDR1 KGHDR and CDR2 SFDVKD. The CDR3 consists of 14 residues. The CDR3 spells CATSEASSTDTQYF. In DNA, the CDR3 is TGTGCCACCAGTGAGGCTAGTAGCACAGATACGCAGTATTTT.